These 3 T cell receptor beta chains were all obtained from the same sample, sequenced in a study of T cell responses to AZD1222 COVID-19 vaccine. This table comes from immunoSEQ multiplex PCR, and its TCRdb copy is limited to in-frame clones, with some not included. The data contain some 110,000 clones, around nine tenths of them singletons. The sample here was peripheral blood, taken 28 days after the second AZD1222 dose. Receptors originate from an adult who received the AZD1222 COVID-19 vaccine.

The chain combines TRBV24-1 with TRBJ2-3, with TRBD2 matching over 8 bases. The trim removed 6 bases at V and 4 bases at J, leaving 8 bases unmatched. Germline CDR1 is KGHDR and CDR2 is SFDVKD. There are 15 residues in the CDR3. The CDR3 protein is CATSSTSGSSDTQYF. CDR3 DNA: TGTGCCACCAGTTCCACTAGCGGAAGCTCAGATACGCAGTATTTT.

This clone appeared a few times. DNA of the CDR3: TGTGCCAGCAGGCCTTTGGGGGGCGACACAGATACGCAGTATTTT. Its translation: CASRPLGGDTDTQYF. This chain uses TRBV2 with TRBJ2-3; D is possibly TRBD1 or TRBD2 (6 bases each). The V end lost 6 bases, the J end lost 2 bases, and 15 bases lay between the germline ends. Germline V gene sequence: CDR1 SNHLY, CDR2 FYNNEI. This CDR3 spans 15 amino acids.

The rearrangement uses TRBV6-5 and TRBJ2-7; 12 positions agree with TRBD2. Germline V gene lookup returns CDR1 MNHEY and CDR2 SVGAGI. The CDR3 runs to 15 residues. V was pared by 6 bases and J by 1 base, with 4 bases of the junction left unmatched. The chain's CDR3 is CASSVGLAGSYEQYF. The CDR3 DNA is TGTGCCAGCAGCGTTGGACTAGCGGGGTCCTACGAGCAGTACTTC.